This T cell receptor (beta chain) derives from a study of blood T cells in healthy people across ages. Notes on the study in general: Donors of long life had a larger count of naive CD4+ cells and greater diversity than aged donors. Age showed a roughly linear inverse relationship with TCR beta diversity per million T cells.

Extracted total RNA amounted to at least 6 micrograms for each sample. The CDR3 is 13 amino acids. V lost 0 bases to trimming and J lost 8 bases, with 10 bases between them. The authors ran a second PCR of 7 to 11 cycles using a sample-barcoded 5' primer and a J-beta primer mix. With 12 random nucleotides, a template-switch adaptor tagged each individual cDNA molecule. From the 5' RACE reads, TCRdb called clonotypes with MiXCR, one entry per CDR3 protein. The sample has hundreds of thousands of distinct CDR3 sequences, 29% seen once; the top ten hold roughly 17%. In its sample, this clonotype was seen many times. Its antigen is still unknown.

This TCR was sampled from a woman older than 75 in good health. The rearrangement uses TRBV12-3 or TRBV12-4 and TRBJ1-2; D may be TRBD1 (5 bases). Sequenced input: blood. The CDR3 DNA sequence: TGTGCCAGCAGTTTAGCCAGGGCGGGAGGCTACACCTTC. Translated, it gives CASSLARAGGYTF.